One T cell receptor beta chain is described in this entry. The antigen remains unidentified. These data originate in a study of blood T cells in healthy people across ages. The CDR3 is made up of 13 amino acids. Per germline, CDR1 SQVTM and CDR2 ANQGSEA. Study-level results: Greater diversity and more naive CD4+ cells were seen in long-lived donors than in aged donors.

A sample-barcoded 5' primer and a J-beta primer mix were used in a second PCR of roughly 6 to 11 cycles. Template switching added a 12-random-nucleotide identifier to every cDNA molecule. Sequencing recovered at least 3 million CDR3-containing paired-end reads from each sample. TCRdb reanalysed the 5' RACE reads using MiXCR and keeps one entry per CDR3 protein. The data hold more than 650,000 distinct CDR3 sequences, with approximately 53% observed a single time. This sequence joins TRBV29-1 and TRBJ2-5; D may be TRBD2 (5 bases). The J call may be in error: the DNA end matches TRBJ2-7 better. This receptor was obtained from a man older than 75 in good health. The sequenced material came from blood. CDR3 in DNA: TGCAGCGCGTCGGGCTCGGGGTACTACGAGCAGTACTTC. This codes for CSASGSGYYEQYF.